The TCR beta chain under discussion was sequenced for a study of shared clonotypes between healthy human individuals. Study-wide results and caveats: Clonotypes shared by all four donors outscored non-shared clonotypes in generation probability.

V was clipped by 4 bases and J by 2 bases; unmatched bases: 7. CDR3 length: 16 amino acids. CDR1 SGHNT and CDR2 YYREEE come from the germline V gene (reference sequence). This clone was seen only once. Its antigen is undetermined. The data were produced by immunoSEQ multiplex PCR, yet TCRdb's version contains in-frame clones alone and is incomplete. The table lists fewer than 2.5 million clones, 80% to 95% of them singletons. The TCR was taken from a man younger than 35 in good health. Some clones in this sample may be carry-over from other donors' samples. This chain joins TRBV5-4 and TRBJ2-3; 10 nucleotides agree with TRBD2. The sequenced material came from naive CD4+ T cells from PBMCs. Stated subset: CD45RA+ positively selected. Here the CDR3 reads CASSGGGLANTDTQYF. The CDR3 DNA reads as TGTGCCAGCAGCGGGGGGGGACTAGCGAACACAGATACGCAGTATTTT.